Below are 17 T cell receptor beta chains sequenced from a single sample in a study of T cell responses to AZD1222 COVID-19 vaccine. Clones were read by immunoSEQ multiplex PCR, and TCRdb kept only the in-frame ones, dropping some. The sample has 100,000 or so clones; around 87% are singletons. The sample here was peripheral blood, taken on day 0 of AZD1222 vaccination. Receptor source: an adult in good health.

The chain employs TRBV6-5 and TRBJ2-7; 13 nucleotides align to TRBD2. With 6 bases clipped from V and 2 bases from J, the junction kept 4 bases outside the gene matches. This CDR3 contains 15 residues. CDR1 and CDR2 (germline): MNHEY, SVGAGI. In DNA form, the CDR3 reads TGTGCCAGCAGCCACGGACTAGCGGGGGCCTACGAGCAGTACTTC. Protein product: CASSHGLAGAYEQYF.

This chain joins TRBV6-1 and TRBJ1-1; tentative D call: TRBD1 (5 bases). From germline, CDR1 is MNHNS and CDR2 SASEGT. CDR3 size: 15 residues. V dropped 3 bases and J dropped 1 base, with 12 bases sitting between them. The CDR3 loop is CASSDPGRWNTEAFF. DNA of the CDR3: TGTGCCAGCAGTGACCCGGGACGGTGGAACACTGAAGCTTTCTTT.

The chain combines TRBV12-3 or TRBV12-4 with TRBJ1-2; the D gene is possibly TRBD1 (5 bases). Trimming removed 2 bases at V and 4 bases at J, with 8 bases between. The CDR3 consists of 13 residues. In nucleotides, the CDR3 is TGTGCCAGCAGTTTACTAGGGGCCTATGGCTACACCTTC. Protein sequence: CASSLLGAYGYTF.

This clone has just a few counts. V gene TRBV7-2 combines with J gene TRBJ2-3, with 9 bases lining up with TRBD2. V lost 6 bases to trimming and J lost 0 bases; unmatched junction nucleotides: 7. CDR1 is SGHTA, CDR2 FQGNSA, per germline. CDR3 length: 16 amino acids. DNA for the CDR3: TGTGCCAGCAGTCTGACTAGCGGCCTTAGCACAGATACGCAGTATTTT. It yields the protein CASSLTSGLSTDTQYF.

This chain connects TRBV7-2 to TRBJ2-3, with 12 bases fitting TRBD2. This CDR3 spans 16 amino acids. Per the germline V gene, CDR1 is SGHTA and CDR2 is FQGNSA. J was trimmed by 5 bases and V by 2 bases; bases with no gene match: 5. The chain's CDR3 is CASSLLAGGGKDTQYF. CDR3 coding DNA: TGTGCCAGCAGCTTACTAGCGGGGGGGGGAAAAGATACGCAGTATTTT.

The CDR3 region has the DNA TGCGCCAGCAGCTCGCCAAGGGACTTCCATTTCTCCTACAATGAGCAGTTCTTC. Translated, it gives CASSSPRDFHFSYNEQFF. The chain employs TRBV4-1 and TRBJ2-1; possibly TRBD2 for D (6 bases). Trimming removed 5 bases at V and 0 bases at J, with 20 bases between. This CDR3 has 18 amino acids. The germline V gene has CDR1 MGHRA and CDR2 YSYEKL.

The V gene is TRBV6-1, the J gene TRBJ2-3; no definite D call. There are 15 residues in the CDR3. V dropped 2 bases and J dropped 8 bases, with 17 bases sitting between them. CDR1 and CDR2 from the germline V gene are MNHNS and SASEGT. CDR3 nucleotides: TGTGCCAGCAGTGAAAGTCCAACCGGTTGGGGTACGCAGTATTTT. Protein: CASSESPTGWGTQYF.

CDR3 amino acids: CASSSGQGSIQYF. CDR3 sequence (DNA): TGTGCCAGCAGCTCGGGACAGGGGAGCATTCAGTACTTC. This rearrangement joins TRBV11-1 to TRBJ2-4, with TRBD1 identical over 10 bases. This CDR3 region has 13 residues. The V segment lost 4 bases and the J segment 9 bases; nucleotides outside the gene matches: 3. Per germline, CDR1 SGHAT and CDR2 FQDESV (reference sequence).

This chain joins TRBV4-1 and TRBJ1-4; 8 positions match TRBD1. The V gene end was trimmed by 2 bases and the J gene end by 0 bases; junction bases not matched to a gene: 14. Germline V gene lookup returns CDR1 MGHRA and CDR2 YSYEKL. The CDR3 extends over 20 amino acids. The CDR3: CASSQPRTGRLATTNEKLFF. The DNA of the CDR3 is TGCGCCAGCAGCCAACCCAGGACAGGGAGATTGGCGACAACTAATGAAAAACTGTTTTTT.

The chain carries TRBV7-9 and TRBJ2-2; D possibly corresponds to TRBD1 (5 bases). Germline V gene sequence: CDR1 SEHNR, CDR2 FQNEAQ (reference sequence). The CDR3 has 16 amino acids. Trimming left V 4 bases short and J 6 bases short, with 18 bases between. CDR3 in amino acids: CASSWAGLDVPGELFF. In nucleotides, the CDR3 is TGTGCCAGCAGCTGGGCAGGGCTGGACGTTCCCGGGGAGCTGTTTTTT.

The chain couples TRBV19 to TRBJ2-3, with 11 bases matching TRBD2. Germline values: CDR1 LNHDA, CDR2 SQIVND (reference sequence). The CDR3 totals 16 residues. Trimming at V came to 5 bases and at J to 8 bases, leaving 12 bases not matched to a gene. The CDR3 is CASSLIAGGPRGTQYF. The CDR3 nucleotides read TGTGCCAGTAGTCTTATAGCGGGGGGGCCCAGAGGTACGCAGTATTTT.

The chain employs TRBV9 and TRBJ1-2; D perhaps matches TRBD1 (6 bases). This CDR3 comprises 16 residues. Germline CDR1 reads SGDLS; CDR2 reads YYNGEE. Between the trimmed V and J ends, which lost 0 bases and 1 base, there was a span of 13 bases. CDR3 sequence (DNA): TGTGCCAGCAGCGTAGCTCCGGGACACCTTAACTATGGCTACACCTTC. Its translation: CASSVAPGHLNYGYTF.

This clone has a handful of counts. The chain links TRBV28 to TRBJ1-5; 8 positions agree with TRBD1. Unmatched junction bases numbered 13, after V lost 9 bases and J lost 6 bases. CDR3 length: 15 amino acids. Germline values: CDR1 MDHEN, CDR2 SYDVKM. CDR3 amino acids: CASGGEDREGQPQHF. DNA for the CDR3: TGTGCCAGTGGCGGCGAGGACAGGGAAGGTCAGCCCCAGCATTTT.

This clone was detected a few times. This chain uses TRBV21-1 with TRBJ1-2; no DNA check was done on the table's D call, TRBD1. TRBV21-1 is termed a pseudogene. The length of the CDR3 is 16 residues. CDR3 in DNA: TGTGCCAGCAGCAACCGAAAGTGGGCCTTGGACTATGGCTACACCTTC. It encodes CASSNRKWALDYGYTF.

This clone was seen only once. The chain has TRBV5-1 and TRBJ2-2; the D gene is possibly TRBD1 (6 bases). The germline gives CDR1 SGHRS, CDR2 YFSETQ. The CDR3 loop spans 19 amino acids. V gave up 0 bases and J gave up 4 bases, with 22 bases separating them. CDR3 coding DNA: TGCGCCAGCAGCTTGGCTTGGGAGAACAGGGAGCGGAGCACCGGGGAGCTGTTTTTT. Protein: CASSLAWENRERSTGELFF.

The genes are TRBV6-2 or TRBV6-3 and TRBJ2-2; TRBD2 matches 7 bases. Germline CDR1 reads MNHEY; CDR2 reads SVGEGT. The V segment lost 5 bases and the J segment 6 bases; nucleotides outside the gene matches: 6. CDR3 length equals 14 residues. The CDR3: CASSKTSQSGELFF. CDR3 sequence (DNA): TGTGCCAGCAGTAAGACTAGCCAGTCCGGGGAGCTGTTTTTT.

The chain recombines TRBV5-4 with TRBJ1-2; 7 bases are shared with TRBD1. The CDR3 has 12 residues. The V segment lost 5 bases and the J segment 12 bases; nucleotides outside the gene matches: 10. CDR1 and CDR2 from the germline V gene are SGHNT and YYREEE (reference sequence). CDR3: CASSQATGFDTF. CDR3 coding DNA: TGTGCCAGCAGTCAAGCGACAGGGTTTGACACCTTC.